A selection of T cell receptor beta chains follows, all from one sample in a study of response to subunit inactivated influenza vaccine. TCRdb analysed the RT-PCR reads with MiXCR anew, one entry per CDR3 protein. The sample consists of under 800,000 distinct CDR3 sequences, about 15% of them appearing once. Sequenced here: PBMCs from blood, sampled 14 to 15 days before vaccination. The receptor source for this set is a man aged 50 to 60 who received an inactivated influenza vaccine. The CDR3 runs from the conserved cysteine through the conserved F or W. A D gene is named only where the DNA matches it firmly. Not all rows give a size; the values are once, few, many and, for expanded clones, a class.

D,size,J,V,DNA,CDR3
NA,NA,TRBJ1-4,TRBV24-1,TGTGCCACCAGTGATCCCGGCGCAACTAATGAAAAACTGTTTTTT,CATSDPGATNEKLFF
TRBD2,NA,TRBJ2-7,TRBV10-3,TGTGCCATCAGTGAGTATCCGGGAGGAGTCTCCTACGAGCAGTACTTC,CAISEYPGGVSYEQYF
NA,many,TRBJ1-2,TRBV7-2,TGTGCCAGCAGCTTAGTTGGGGGAGTGGGCTACACCTTC,CASSLVGGVGYTF
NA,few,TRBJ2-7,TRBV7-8,TGTGCCAGCAGCCCCACCGTAGGGGGTAGCCACGAGCAGTACTTC,CASSPTVGGSHEQYF
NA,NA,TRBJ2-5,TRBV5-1,TGCGCCAGCAGCATGGGACTTCAAGAGACCCAGTACTTC,CASSMGLQETQYF
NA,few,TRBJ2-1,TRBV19,TGTGCCAGTAGTATTGACGGATTCAATGAGCAGTTCTTC,CASSIDGFNEQFF
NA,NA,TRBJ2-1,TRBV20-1,TGCAGTGCCCTGGGAGCGGGCAACAATGAGCAGTTCTTC,CSALGAGNNEQFF
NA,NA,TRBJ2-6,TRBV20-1,TGCAGTGCAAGCGAGGGCTCTGGGGCCAACGTCCTGACTTTC,CSASEGSGANVLTF
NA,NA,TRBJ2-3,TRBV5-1,TGCGCCAGCAGCTTTCCCCAGCGGGGCACAGATACGCAGTATTTT,CASSFPQRGTDTQYF
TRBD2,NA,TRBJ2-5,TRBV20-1,TGCAGTGCCCCGGGACTAGCGGGAGGAGGGTACCAAGAGACCCAGTACTTC,CSAPGLAGGGYQETQYF
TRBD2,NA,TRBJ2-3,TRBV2,TGTGCCAGCAGCAAGACTAGCGGGAGTACCAAAGATACGCAGTATTTT,CASSKTSGSTKDTQYF
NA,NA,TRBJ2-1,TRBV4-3,TGCGCCAGCAGCCAAGATAGGTCGCTTAATGAGCAGTTCTTC,CASSQDRSLNEQFF
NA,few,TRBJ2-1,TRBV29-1,TGCAGCGTTGATGAGCTTAGCAATGAGCAGTTCTTC,CSVDELSNEQFF
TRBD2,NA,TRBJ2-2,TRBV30,TGTGCCTGGAGTCGAGGACTAGCGGACACCGGGGAGCTGTTTTTT,CAWSRGLADTGELFF
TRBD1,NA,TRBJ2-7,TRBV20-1,TGCAGTGCTAGTAGGACAGGCGGGTACGAGCAGTACTTC,CSASRTGGYEQYF
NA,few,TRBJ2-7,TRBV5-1,TGCGCCAGCAGCTTGGCTCCTAGCGATGGTGAGCAGTACTTC,CASSLAPSDGEQYF
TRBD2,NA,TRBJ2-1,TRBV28,TGTGCCAGCGGGTCCCTAGCGGGAGTCTCTGAGCAGTTCTTC,CASGSLAGVSEQFF
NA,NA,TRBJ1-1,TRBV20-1,TGCAGTGCCCAAAGACAGTTGGCGGAAACTGAAGCTTTCTTT,CSAQRQLAETEAFF
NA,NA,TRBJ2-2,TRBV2,TGTGCCAGCAAGGGCACCGGGGAGCTGTCTTTT,CASKGTGELSF
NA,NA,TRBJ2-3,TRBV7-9,TGTGCCATCGGCCCTGGGCTCCTCGGCGATACGCAGTATTTT,CAIGPGLLGDTQYF
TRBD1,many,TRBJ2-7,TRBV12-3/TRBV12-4,TGTGCCAGCAGTCTGACAGGGCGCTCCTACGAGCAGTACTTC,CASSLTGRSYEQYF
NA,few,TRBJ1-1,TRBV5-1,TGCGCCAGCAGCGTCGGGGGACAGAACACTGAAGCTTTCTTT,CASSVGGQNTEAFF
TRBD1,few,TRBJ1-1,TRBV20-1,TGCAGTGCTGGGCGACAGGGGACAGTGAACACTGAAGCTTTCTTT,CSAGRQGTVNTEAFF
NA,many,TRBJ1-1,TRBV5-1,TGCGCCAGCAGCTTTAACGGGGGGACTGAAGCTTTCTTT,CASSFNGGTEAFF
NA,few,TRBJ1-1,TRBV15,TGTGCCACCAGCAGAGACCCGGACACTGAAGCTTTCTTT,CATSRDPDTEAFF
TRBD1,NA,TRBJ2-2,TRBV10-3,TGTGCCGCCCGACAGGGAAGCACCGGGGAGCCGTTTTTT,CAARQGSTGEPFF
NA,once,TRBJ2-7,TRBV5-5,TGTGCCAGCAGCCGGGGTCCCCCGCCGGCCTACGAGCAGTACTTC,CASSRGPPPAYEQYF
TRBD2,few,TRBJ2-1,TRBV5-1,TGCGCCAGCAGCCCCGGACTAGCGGCCATCTACAATGAGCAGTTCTTC,CASSPGLAAIYNEQFF
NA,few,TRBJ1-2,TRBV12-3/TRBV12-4,TGTGCCAGCAGTTTTGGCAGGGCAGCTAACTATGGCTACACCTTC,CASSFGRAANYGYTF
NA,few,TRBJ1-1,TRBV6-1,TGTGCCAGCAGGGCCGGGAAAGAAACTGAAGCTTTCTTT,CASRAGKETEAFF
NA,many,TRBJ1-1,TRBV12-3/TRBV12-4,TGTGCCAGCAGTCCCCGACAGAACACTGAAGCTTTCTTT,CASSPRQNTEAFF
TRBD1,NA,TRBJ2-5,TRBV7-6,TGTGCCAGCAGCTTAGTCTTAGGGACAGCTCAAGAGACCCAGTACTTC,CASSLVLGTAQETQYF
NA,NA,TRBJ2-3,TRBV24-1,TGTGCCACCAGTTCCCCGAGCACAGATACGCAGTATTTT,CATSSPSTDTQYF
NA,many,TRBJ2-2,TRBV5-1,TGCGCCAGCAGCGTTAGAGGGGCCGGGGAGCTGTTTTTT,CASSVRGAGELFF
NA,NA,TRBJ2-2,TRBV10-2,TGCGCCAGCATCGCGGCCGGGGATACCGGGGAGCTGTTTTTT,CASIAAGDTGELFF
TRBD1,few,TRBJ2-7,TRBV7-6,TGTGCCAGCAGCTCGATCGACAGGGTTGGCGAGCAGTACTTC,CASSSIDRVGEQYF
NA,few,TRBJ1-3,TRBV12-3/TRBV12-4,TGTGCCAGCAGTCCCCGTTGGGGTTCTGGAAACACCATATATTTT,CASSPRWGSGNTIYF
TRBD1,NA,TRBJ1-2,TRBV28,TGTGCCAGCAGCACCGGGACAGAGAAGATCGGCTACACCTTC,CASSTGTEKIGYTF
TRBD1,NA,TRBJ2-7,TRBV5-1,TGCGCCAGGCTTGGGACAGGGTCCCCCGAGCAGTACTTC,CARLGTGSPEQYF
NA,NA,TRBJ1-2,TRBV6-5,TGTGCCAGCAGTTCAATAGATTATGGCTACACCTTC,CASSSIDYGYTF
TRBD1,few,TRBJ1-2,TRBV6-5,TGTGCCAGCAGTTACAGGGGACAGAAAAATGGCTACACCTTC,CASSYRGQKNGYTF
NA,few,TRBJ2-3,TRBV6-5,TGTGCCAGCACTAATACTCGGGGTCAGACATCTAGCACAGATACGCAGTATTTT,CASTNTRGQTSSTDTQYF
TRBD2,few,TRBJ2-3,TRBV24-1,TGTGCCACCAGTGACTCTAGACTAGCGGGGGGCACAGATACGCAGTATTTT,CATSDSRLAGGTDTQYF
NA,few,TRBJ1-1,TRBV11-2,TGTGCCAGCAGCTTAGCCATATACACTGAAGCTTTCTTT,CASSLAIYTEAFF
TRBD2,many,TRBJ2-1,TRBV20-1,TGCAGTGCTAGAGATTTAGCGGGGGGCTACAATGAGCAGTTCTTC,CSARDLAGGYNEQFF
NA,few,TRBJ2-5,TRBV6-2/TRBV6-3,TGTGCCAGCGGTTTGGGCGGGTACCAAGAGACCCAGTACTTC,CASGLGGYQETQYF
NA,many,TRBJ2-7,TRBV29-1,TGCAGCGTTGAAGCAACAGGTAACTCCTACGAGCAGTACTTC,CSVEATGNSYEQYF
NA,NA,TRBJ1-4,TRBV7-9,TGTGCCAGCAGCTTTTATCCTCTCAGCGAAAAACTGTTTTTT,CASSFYPLSEKLFF
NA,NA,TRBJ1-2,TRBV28,TGTGCCAGCAGTCGGACGGGAGGGACTAACTATGGCTACACCTTC,CASSRTGGTNYGYTF
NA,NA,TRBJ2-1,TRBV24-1,TGTGCCACCAGTGACTCCGACGGGAGCTCCTACAATGAGCAGTTCTTC,CATSDSDGSSYNEQFF
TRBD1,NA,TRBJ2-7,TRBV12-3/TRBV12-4,TGTGCCAGCAGGGACAGGGCAGCCTACGAGCAGTACTTC,CASRDRAAYEQYF
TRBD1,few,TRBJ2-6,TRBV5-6,TGTGCCAGCAGCCCTGACAGGGGATCAGGGGCCAACGTCCTGACTTTC,CASSPDRGSGANVLTF
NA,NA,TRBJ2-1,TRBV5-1,TGCGCCAGCAGCCGGGACTTTCCCTCCTACAATGAGCAGTTCTTC,CASSRDFPSYNEQFF
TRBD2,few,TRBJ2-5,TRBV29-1,TGCAGCGTTGAAGTCCCCTCCGGACGGGGGGTCTTC,CSVEVPSGRGVF
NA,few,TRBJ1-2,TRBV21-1,TGTGCCAGCAGCAAAGTAGTTGCGGGAGCACCTAACTATGGCTACACCTTC,CASSKVVAGAPNYGYTF